This entry lists 3 T cell receptor beta chains sequenced from one sample in a study of T cells after yellow fever vaccination. MiXCR, applied by TCRdb to the 5' RACE reads, yields one record per CDR3 protein. The sample has roughly 260,000 distinct CDR3 sequences; over 10% are singletons. Here the sequenced sample was CD4+ T cells sorted from PBMCs, taken 45 days after the yellow fever booster vaccination. Receptor source: a man aged 30 to 45 who received the YFV17D yellow fever vaccine.

The chain recombines TRBV3-1 with TRBJ2-1; 8 bases map to TRBD2. Germline trimming cut 0 bases from V and 9 bases from J; bases unmatched to any gene: 7. The CDR3 is made up of 15 amino acids. Germline CDR1 LGHDT, CDR2 YNNKEL (reference sequence). The CDR3 nucleotides read TGTGCCAGCAGCCAAGAAGCGGGGGCGCAGGGTGAGCAGTTCTTC. This encodes CASSQEAGAQGEQFF.

J is TRBJ2-7 and V is TRBV7-9; D not certain. V was shortened by 7 bases and J by 6 bases, with 10 bases between the two germline ends. This CDR3 has 11 amino acids. Germline V gene data show CDR1 as SEHNR and CDR2 as FQNEAQ (reference sequence). DNA for the CDR3: TGTGCCAGCACCCTGGGATCCGAGCAGTACTTC. Residues: CASTLGSEQYF.

This clonotype was seen at least ten times. The gene calls are TRBV12-3 or TRBV12-4 and TRBJ2-5; no clear D gene. V lost 7 bases and J 4 bases, leaving 4 bases between the germline ends. The CDR3 sequence is 10 residues long. DNA of the CDR3: TGTGCCAGCAACCGAGAGACCCAGTACTTC. This gives the protein CASNRETQYF.